This T cell receptor (beta chain) was sequenced in a study of cytomegalovirus exposure and HLA in healthy donors. The wider study: Of several hundred genotyped donors, roughly 81% grouped in the Caucasian-associated ancestry cluster.

The length of the CDR3 is 12 residues. CDR1 is SEHNR, CDR2 FQNEAQ, per germline (reference sequence). V dropped 5 bases and J dropped 4 bases, with 9 bases sitting between them. Study-level findings and limits: Later analysis indicated greater clonal expansion among HLA-associated TCR beta chains than among equally common other chains. The study put 150 to 200 TCR beta chains on its list as cytomegalovirus-associated. When a later analysis was performed, an Asian-associated ancestry cluster reportedly had fewer N-insertions than the roughly 730-donor mean.

Remarks on this clone: What it binds is unknown.

PCR amplification relied on 60 Vbeta primers (plus 13 Jbeta primers). The method was immunoSEQ multiplex PCR; TCRdb's version includes in-frame clones alone and lacks a portion of them. The sample lists 65,000 to 85,000 clones, roughly 85% occurring once. The material sequenced was PBMCs. The TCR comes from a woman aged 30 to 39 in good health and CMV-seronegative. V and J are TRBV7-9 and TRBJ2-7, with TRBD2 as a possible D gene (5 bases). The CDR3 here is CASSTRGYEQYF. The CDR3 region has the DNA TGTGCCAGCAGCACCCGAGGGTACGAGCAGTACTTC.